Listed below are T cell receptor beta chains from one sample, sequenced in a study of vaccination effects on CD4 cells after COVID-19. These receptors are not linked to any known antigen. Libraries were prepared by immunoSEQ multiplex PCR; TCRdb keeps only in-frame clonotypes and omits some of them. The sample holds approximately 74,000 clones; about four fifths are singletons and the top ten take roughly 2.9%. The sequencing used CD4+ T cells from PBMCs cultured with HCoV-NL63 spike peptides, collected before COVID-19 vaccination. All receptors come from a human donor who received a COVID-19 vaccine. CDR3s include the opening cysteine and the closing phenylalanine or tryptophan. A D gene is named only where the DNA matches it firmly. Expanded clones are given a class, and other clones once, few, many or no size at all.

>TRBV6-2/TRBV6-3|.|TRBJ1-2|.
TGTGCCAGCAGTTACCACATTAGCTACACCTTC
CASSYHISYTF
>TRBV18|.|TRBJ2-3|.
TGTGCCAGCTCAGACTCGTTGGTCAGGGAACCAGATACGCAGTATTTT
CASSDSLVREPDTQYF
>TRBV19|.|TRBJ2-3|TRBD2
TGTGCCAGTAGTACTGGACTAGTGAGCACAGATACGCAGTATTTT
CASSTGLVSTDTQYF
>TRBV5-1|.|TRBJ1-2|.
TGCGCCAGCAGTCGTGGAGATCTCTATGGCTACACCTTC
CASSRGDLYGYTF
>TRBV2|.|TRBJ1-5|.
TGTGCCAGCAGACCAGGGAACAATCAGCCCCAGCATTTT
CASRPGNNQPQHF
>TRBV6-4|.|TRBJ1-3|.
TGTGCCAGCAGTGACCCGGGACGCCGAACGGGAAACACCATATATTTT
CASSDPGRRTGNTIYF
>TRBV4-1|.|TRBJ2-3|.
TGCGCCAGCAGCCCACAGGGGGGGACAGATACGCAGTATTTT
CASSPQGGTDTQYF
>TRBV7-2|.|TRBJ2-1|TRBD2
TGTGCCAGCAGCCAGACTAGCGGGGGGGGAAGCTCCTACAATGAGCAGTTCTTC
CASSQTSGGGSSYNEQFF
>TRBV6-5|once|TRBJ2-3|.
TGTGCCAGCAGCCCGGGCCCCAACACAGATACGCAGTATTTT
CASSPGPNTDTQYF
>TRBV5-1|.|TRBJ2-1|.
TGCGCCAGCAGCTTTATACTCGTCGGCTCCTACAATGAGCAGTTCTTC
CASSFILVGSYNEQFF
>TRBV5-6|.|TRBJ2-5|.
TGTGCCAGCAGCCGCGACCTGAGGGCAGAGACCCAGTACTTC
CASSRDLRAETQYF
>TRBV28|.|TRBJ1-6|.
TGTGCCAGCAGTTTAGGTTCATGGGGACCCCTCCACTTT
CASSLGSWGPLHF
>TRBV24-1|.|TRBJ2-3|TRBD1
TGTGCCACCAGTGATCCCCGGGACAGGGTAGGAGGTACGCAGTATTTT
CATSDPRDRVGGTQYF
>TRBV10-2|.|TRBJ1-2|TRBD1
TGCGCCAGCAGCGACCTCCGGGACAGGACCTCTTATGGCTACACCTTC
CASSDLRDRTSYGYTF
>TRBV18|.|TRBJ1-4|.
TGTGCCAGCTCACCACCGACCGGACACGAAGGTGAAAAACTGTTTTTT
CASSPPTGHEGEKLFF
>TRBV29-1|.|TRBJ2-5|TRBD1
TGCAGCGTTGTTGGGACAGGGCAGGAGACCCAGTACTTC
CSVVGTGQETQYF
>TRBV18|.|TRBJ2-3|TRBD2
TGTGCCAGCTCACCGGGACTAGCGGGGGGGCCGAGAGATACGCAGTATTTT
CASSPGLAGGPRDTQYF
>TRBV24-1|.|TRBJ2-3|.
TGTGCCACCCAAACCTCGGACATCGGCACAGATACGCAGTATTTT
CATQTSDIGTDTQYF
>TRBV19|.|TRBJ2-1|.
TGTGCCAGTAGTATAGGGGCGACAGTTCAGTACAATGAGCAGTTCTTC
CASSIGATVQYNEQFF
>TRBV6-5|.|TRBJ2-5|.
TGTGCCAGCAGGAATCAGGGATCCGAGACCCAGTACTTC
CASRNQGSETQYF
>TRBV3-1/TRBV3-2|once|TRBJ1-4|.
TGTGCCAGCAGCCCCCGAGCCGGGTCTGAAAAACTGTTTTTT
CASSPRAGSEKLFF
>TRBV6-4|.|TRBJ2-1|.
TGTGCCAGCAGTGCCCGAGGGGGAGACAGTCAGCAGTTCTTC
CASSARGGDSQQFF
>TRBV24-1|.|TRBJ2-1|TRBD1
TGTGCCACCAGTGAGCCGGGACAGGGGAACAATGAGCAGTTCTTC
CATSEPGQGNNEQFF
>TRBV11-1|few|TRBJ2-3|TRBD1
TGTGCCAGCAGCTTGGGGGACAGGGTGTCCCCAGATACGCAGTATTTT
CASSLGDRVSPDTQYF
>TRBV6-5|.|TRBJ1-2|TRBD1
TGTGCCAGCAGAGTACAGGGGGGGGGCTATGGCTACACCTTC
CASRVQGGGYGYTF
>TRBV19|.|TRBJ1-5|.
TGTGCCAGTAGTATACAGGGAATCAATCAGCCCCAGCATTTT
CASSIQGINQPQHF
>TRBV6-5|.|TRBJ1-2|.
TGTGCCAGCAGTACCCCGTTATCCGGCTACACCTTC
CASSTPLSGYTF
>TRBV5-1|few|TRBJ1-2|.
TGCGCCAGCAGCTTGGGCCCGGGGGGGTACGACTATGGCTACACCTTC
CASSLGPGGYDYGYTF
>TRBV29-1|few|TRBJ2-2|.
TGCAGCGTTGAAGATCTCTCGAGGGACACCGGGGAGCTGTTTTTT
CSVEDLSRDTGELFF
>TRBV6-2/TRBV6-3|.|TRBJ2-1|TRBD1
TGTGCCAGCAGTTACAAGGTAGGGACAGCCCCCAATGAGCAGTTCTTC
CASSYKVGTAPNEQFF
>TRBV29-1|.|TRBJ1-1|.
TGCAGCGTGGATGGAGGAACAGCACGTGTTTCCACTGAAGCTTTCTTT
CSVDGGTARVSTEAFF
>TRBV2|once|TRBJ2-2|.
TGTGCCAGGACCGGGACAAAGAACACCGGGGAGCTGTTTTTT
CARTGTKNTGELFF
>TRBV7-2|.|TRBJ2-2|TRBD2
TGTGCCAGCAGCTTAATGCTAGCGGGGAACACCGGGGAGCTGTTTTTT
CASSLMLAGNTGELFF
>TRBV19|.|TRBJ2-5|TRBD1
TGTGCCAGTAGTAGAGGAACTCCGGGACAGGGAGAGACCCAGTACTTC
CASSRGTPGQGETQYF
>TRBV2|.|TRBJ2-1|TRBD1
TGTGCCAGCAGTGCTCTTGGACAGGGGTATCATGAGCAGTTCTTC
CASSALGQGYHEQFF
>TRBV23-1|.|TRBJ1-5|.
TGCGCCAGCAGTCAATCGACGGTCTTTGTTGGACAGCCCCAGCATTTT
CASSQSTVFVGQPQHF
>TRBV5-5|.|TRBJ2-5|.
TGTGCCAGCAGCTTGGAGGGGTCCTCCCAAGAGACCCAGTACTTC
CASSLEGSSQETQYF
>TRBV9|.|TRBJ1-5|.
TGTGCCAGCAGTCGCCTCGGGGGGAATAATCAGCCCCAGCATTTT
CASSRLGGNNQPQHF
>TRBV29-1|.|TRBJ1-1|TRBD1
TGCAGCGCACTACAGGGGAGCCAAGAAGCTTTCTTT
CSALQGSQEAFF
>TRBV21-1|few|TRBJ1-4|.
TGTGCCAGCAGCAAGTTGGGCACGAGGAAACTGTTTTTT
CASSKLGTRKLFF
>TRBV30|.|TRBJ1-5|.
TGTGCCTGGAGTGAGAGGAATCAGCCCCAGCATTTT
CAWSERNQPQHF
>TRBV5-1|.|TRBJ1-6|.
TGCGCCAGCAGACTGGAGGGAGATAATTCACCCCTCCACTTT
CASRLEGDNSPLHF